The next 31 T cell receptor beta chains were all read from a single sample in a study of blood T cells in healthy people across ages. For the second PCR, which ran for about 7 to 11 cycles, a sample-barcoded 5' primer and a J-beta primer mix were used. MiXCR, applied by TCRdb to the 5' RACE reads, yields one record per CDR3 protein. The table records fewer than 650,000 distinct CDR3 sequences, about 26% of them present only once. This sample also belongs to another study, concerning T cells of mothers and their children.

Sequenced input: blood. The receptors here all came from a boy aged 2 to 9 in good health.

This chain connects TRBV10-2 to TRBJ2-4; no clear D gene. The length of the CDR3 is 16 residues. Germline V CDR1 and CDR2: WSHSY, SAAADI. V dropped 3 bases and J dropped 1 base, with 13 bases sitting between them. CDR3 region: CASSDPGHPAKNIQYF. The DNA for the CDR3 is TGCGCCAGCAGTGACCCTGGGCATCCCGCCAAAAACATTCAGTACTTC.

The V gene is TRBV6-5, the J gene TRBJ2-7; D is unresolved. The CDR3 sequence is 14 residues long. Germline CDR1 MNHEY, CDR2 SVGAGI. V shed 7 bases and J shed 0 bases, with 13 bases lying between them. CDR3 bases: TGTGCCAGCACGGCCTTGCGAAACTCCTACGAGCAGTACTTC. Translation gives CASTALRNSYEQYF.

This clonotype came up many times. This chain connects TRBV25-1 to TRBJ1-2, with D unresolved. V lost 4 bases and J 0 bases, leaving 6 bases between the germline ends. The CDR3 is made up of 13 amino acids. Germline CDR1 and CDR2: MGHDK and SYGVNS. The CDR3 spells CASSARTNYGYTF. CDR3 coding DNA: TGTGCCAGCAGTGCCAGGACTAACTATGGCTACACCTTC.

This clonotype came up a few times. The chain combines TRBV25-1 with TRBJ2-2; D is possibly TRBD1 (5 bases). CDR1 is MGHDK, CDR2 SYGVNS, per germline. The germline V and J ends were trimmed by 7 bases and 4 bases, with 16 bases remaining between them. This CDR3 comprises 15 residues. CDR3 protein: CASKTRTNFTGELFF. For the CDR3, the DNA is TGTGCCAGCAAAACCAGGACAAACTTCACCGGGGAGCTGTTTTTT.

The J gene is TRBJ1-2, the V gene TRBV2; D might be TRBD1 (5 bases). The CDR3 consists of 16 residues. V was shortened by 4 bases and J by 4 bases, with 19 bases between the two germline ends. From germline, CDR1 is SNHLY and CDR2 FYNNEI. For the CDR3, the DNA is TGTGCCAGCAGTGGGGGACGGGCCGTATTGCCCTATGGCTACACCTTC. Amino acids: CASSGGRAVLPYGYTF.

The genes are TRBV2 and TRBJ2-5; tentatively, D is TRBD2 (5 bases). The CDR3 consists of 16 residues. Germline V gives CDR1 SNHLY, CDR2 FYNNEI. Trimming cost V 3 bases and J 0 bases, with 14 bases left between them. The CDR3 sequence is CASSELPSLHQETQYF. As DNA, the CDR3 is TGTGCCAGCAGTGAGTTACCTAGCCTCCACCAAGAGACCCAGTACTTC.

The chain joins TRBV6-5 to TRBJ2-5; possibly TRBD2 for D (5 bases). Matching the DNA end better, TRBJ2-7 makes the J call doubtful. The CDR3 has 15 amino acids. Looked up from germline, CDR1 is MNHEY and CDR2 is SVGAGI. Written as DNA, the CDR3 is TGTGCCAGCAGTCCGGTCGGCGGGCGAACCTACGAGCAGTACTTC. Translated, it gives CASSPVGGRTYEQYF.

This clonotype was picked up a small number of times. The chain recombines TRBV20-1 with TRBJ2-3; 8 nucleotides line up with TRBD2. Germline trimming cut 6 bases from V and 6 bases from J; bases unmatched to any gene: 14. From germline, CDR1 is DFQATT and CDR2 SNEGSKA (reference sequence). The CDR3 totals 15 residues. The CDR3 DNA sequence: TGCAGTGCGGGGCAAGCGGGAGTGCGGGAGGATACGCAGTATTTT. Translated, it gives CSAGQAGVREDTQYF.

This clonotype has only a few counts. This rearrangement joins TRBV28 to TRBJ2-5, with TRBD1 matching 8 bases. The J call is doubtful: the DNA matches TRBJ2-7 better. The CDR3 length is 18 residues. From germline, CDR1 is MDHEN and CDR2 SYDVKM. The DNA for the CDR3 is TGTGCCAGCAGTTTAGGACAGGGAATAAAGGAGGCGAACTACGAGCAGTACTTC. Its translation is CASSLGQGIKEANYEQYF.

The chain carries TRBV11-2 and TRBJ2-3; D not resolved. V was trimmed by 3 bases and J by 0 bases, leaving 7 bases between them. CDR1 and CDR2 (germline): SGHAT, FQNNGV. The CDR3 spans 14 residues. The CDR3 nucleotides are TGTGCCAGCAGCTTTAAGACTAGCACAGATACGCAGTATTTT. Amino acids: CASSFKTSTDTQYF. The full variable domain, with the rest looked up from reference TRBV11-2 and TRBJ2-3, is EAGVAQSPRYKIIEKRQSVAFWCNPISGHATLYWYQQILGQGPKLLIQFQNNGVVDDSQLPKDRFSAERLKGVDSTLKIQPAKLEDSAVYLCASSFKTSTDTQYFGPGTRLTVL.

The chain carries TRBV12-3 or TRBV12-4 and TRBJ2-5; 8 positions match TRBD2. The J call is in doubt because the DNA end fits TRBJ2-7 better. The CDR3 covers 14 residues. The CDR3, as DNA: TGTGCCAGCAGTTTACGGCTAGCGGGCAACGAGCAGTACTTC. Its translation: CASSLRLAGNEQYF.

The table lists this clonotype with a few counts. The chain joins TRBV4-1 to TRBJ1-2, with D tentatively TRBD1 (5 bases). The CDR3 totals 17 residues. CDR1 MGHRA and CDR2 YSYEKL come from the germline V gene. V shed 2 bases and J shed 1 base, with 17 bases lying between them. CDR3: CASSQSRFTTDNYGYTF. DNA of the CDR3: TGCGCCAGCAGCCAATCCAGATTCACGACAGATAACTATGGCTACACCTTC.

With respect to this clonotype: The junction departs from germline at one end; a sequencing error may be responsible. The chain is built from TRBV7-9 and TRBJ2-3; no clear D. Germline V gene sequence: CDR1 SEHNR, CDR2 FQNEAQ (reference sequence). This CDR3 comprises 14 residues. Here the CDR3 reads CTSSLRRWTDTQYF. CDR3 sequence (DNA): TGTACCAGCAGCCTCCGTCGATGGACAGATACGCAGTATTTT.

The V call is TRBV6-1, the J call TRBJ2-4; D is ambiguous. This CDR3 contains 13 residues. V was cut by 1 base and J by 5 bases, with 6 bases left in between. Germline V gene sequence: CDR1 MNHNS, CDR2 SASEGT. The CDR3 sequence: CASSEDRENIQYF. The CDR3 DNA reads TGTGCCAGCAGTGAAGACAGAGAAAACATTCAGTACTTC.

V gene TRBV7-8 combines with J gene TRBJ1-2, with D tentatively TRBD1 (5 bases). Germline CDR1 is SGHVS and CDR2 is FQNEAQ. Between the trimmed V and J ends, which lost 1 base and 6 bases, there was a span of 24 bases. This CDR3 is built from 18 residues. The CDR3 is CASSLGRIRGPTTNGYTF. CDR3 in DNA: TGTGCCAGCAGCTTAGGAAGGATAAGGGGCCCGACTACCAATGGCTACACCTTC.

The chain uses TRBV6-5 and TRBJ2-1; the match to TRBD1 covers 9 bases. The J call may be mistaken, given a closer DNA end match to TRBJ2-7. The length of the CDR3 is 12 residues. From germline, CDR1 is MNHEY and CDR2 SVGAGI. CDR3 coding DNA: TGTGCCAGCTCCGGGACAGGGAACGAGCAGTACTTC. This gives the protein CASSGTGNEQYF.

The V gene is TRBV5-1, the J gene TRBJ2-5, with 10 bases matching TRBD1. The V segment lost 5 bases and the J segment 11 bases; nucleotides outside the gene matches: 12. Germline CDR1 is SGHRS and CDR2 is YFSETQ. The CDR3 runs to 14 residues. CDR3 bases: TGCGCCAGCAGGACAGGGGGCGGAATTGCGGAGCAGTACTTC. It codes for CASRTGGGIAEQYF.

This chain uses TRBV28 with TRBJ2-7; 9 bases are a match to TRBD1. Losses at the gene ends were 5 bases for V and 3 bases for J; bases not matched to a gene: 5. Germline-derived CDR1 and CDR2 are MDHEN and SYDVKM. CDR3 length: 14 amino acids. In DNA, the CDR3 is TGTGCCAGCAGTGGAAGGACAGGGGACTACGAGCAGTACTTC. Protein: CASSGRTGDYEQYF.

This clonotype came up a few times. J is TRBJ2-5 and V is TRBV29-1; 10 bases fit TRBD1. Germline V lookup: CDR1 SQVTM, CDR2 ANQGSEA. V lost 8 bases and J lost 11; bases outside the gene matches: 14. The CDR3 totals 13 residues. The CDR3 nucleotides are TGCAGCCCAGAGGGACAGGGGCCTAGAGAGCAGTACTTC. The encoded protein is CSPEGQGPREQYF.

The chain has TRBV5-1 and TRBJ2-2; a possible D gene is TRBD2 (6 bases). The ends were cut back, 3 bases at V and 4 bases at J, with 10 bases in the middle. The V gene's germline CDR1 is SGHRS and CDR2 YFSETQ. The CDR3 consists of 14 residues. The CDR3 is CASSSPTSTGELFF. The CDR3 DNA sequence: TGCGCCAGCAGCTCCCCGACTAGCACCGGGGAGCTGTTTTTT.

This clonotype has only a few counts. This chain joins TRBV27 and TRBJ2-7; 12 bases align to TRBD2. CDR3 length: 14 residues. The germline V gene encodes CDR1 MNHEY and CDR2 SMNVEV (reference sequence). The J segment lost 4 bases and the V segment lost 7 bases, leaving 5 bases of the junction unmatched. As DNA, the CDR3 is TGTGCCAGCATGACCGGACTAGCGGGGTACGAGCAGTACTTC. It encodes CASMTGLAGYEQYF.

This chain uses TRBV7-2 with TRBJ2-5; D is unresolved. This CDR3 is 14 amino acids long. The germline CDR1 and CDR2 sequences are SGHTA and FQGNSA. The V gene lost 5 bases and the J gene lost 5 bases, with 15 bases spanning the gap. The CDR3 DNA reads TGTGCCAGCAGCAAACGGACGAGTCGGGAGACCCAGTACTTC. Protein sequence: CASSKRTSRETQYF.

This clonotype was seen ten or more times. V gene TRBV7-2 combines with J gene TRBJ2-7; the match to TRBD1 covers 8 bases. Germline loops: CDR1 SGHTA, CDR2 FQGNSA. This CDR3 spans 14 amino acids. V dropped 7 bases and J dropped 0; count of bases not matched to a gene: 5. In DNA form, the CDR3 reads TGTGCCAGCAACACGCAGGGGGCCTCCTACGAGCAGTACTTC. This translates into CASNTQGASYEQYF.

This clonotype appeared many times. The chain employs TRBV15 and TRBJ2-5; no firm D call. From germline, CDR1 is LNHNV and CDR2 YYDKDF (reference sequence). With 5 bases removed from V and 5 bases from J, the gap between germline ends came to 9 bases. The CDR3 spans 12 residues. CDR3 sequence reads: CATSPPSETQYF. In nucleotides, the CDR3 is TGTGCCACCAGCCCCCCGTCGGAGACCCAGTACTTC. Drawing the rest from reference TRBV15 and TRBJ2-5, the complete variable domain is DAMVIQNPRYQVTQFGKPVTLSCSQTLNHNVMYWYQQKSSQAPKLLFHYYDKDFNNEADTPDNFQSRRPNTSFCFLDIRSPGLGDTAMYLCATSPPSETQYFGPGTRLLVL.

This clonotype appeared a few times. The J gene is TRBJ2-7, the V gene TRBV7-3; D gene unclear. V was pared by 1 base and J by 5 bases, with 9 bases between. Germline V gives CDR1 SGHTA, CDR2 FQGTGA. The CDR3 totals 13 residues. The CDR3 here is CASSLRPADEQYF. The CDR3, as DNA: TGTGCCAGCAGCTTAAGGCCGGCGGACGAGCAGTACTTC.

Regarding this clonotype: A junction end diverges from the germline sequence, so it may reflect a read error. The chain joins TRBV28 to TRBJ2-3; tentative D call: TRBD1 (6 bases). Germline CDR1 MDHEN, CDR2 SYDVKM. The CDR3 runs 12 residues. The CDR3 region is CVSSIGGNTQYF. The CDR3 DNA reads as TGTGTCAGCAGCATAGGGGGAAATACGCAGTATTTT. Full variable domain (remainder filled in from reference TRBV28 and TRBJ2-3): DVKVTQSSRYLVKRTGEKVFLECVQDMDHENMFWYRQDPGLGLRLIYFSYDVKMKEKGDIPEGYSVSREKKERFSLILESASTNQTSMYLCVSSIGGNTQYFGPGTRLTVL.

The chain uses TRBV11-2 and TRBJ2-2; D gene uncertain. Germline V gene sequence: CDR1 SGHAT, CDR2 FQNNGV. With 4 bases removed from V and 4 bases from J, the gap between germline ends came to 7 bases. The CDR3 covers 13 residues. The chain's CDR3 is CASSSISTGELFF. The CDR3 nucleotides are TGTGCCAGCAGCTCAATCAGCACCGGGGAGCTGTTTTTT.

This clonotype was seen more than once but under ten times. The chain has TRBV25-1 and TRBJ2-7, with 9 bases that match TRBD1. The germline V gene encodes CDR1 MGHDK and CDR2 SYGVNS. V shed 8 bases and J 9 bases; nucleotides not matched to a gene: 11. The CDR3 length is 13 residues. CDR3 in amino acids: CASGDRVGLGQYF. CDR3 sequence (DNA): TGTGCCAGCGGGGACAGGGTGGGGCTAGGGCAGTACTTC.

This clonotype was counted only a few times. Mismatch with germline at one junction end may stem from a read error. CDR3 residues: CAGSYSSVVTVRDTQYF. The CDR3 DNA sequence: TGTGCCGGCAGTTACTCCTCGGTGGTCACAGTCAGGGATACGCAGTATTTT. V and J are TRBV6-6 and TRBJ2-3; D uncertain. From germline, CDR1 is MNHNY and CDR2 SVGAGI (reference sequence). The CDR3 length is 17 residues.

This clonotype was observed a few times. The V and J genes are TRBV3-1 and TRBJ1-1; D possibly corresponds to TRBD1 (5 bases). Germline V CDR1 and CDR2: LGHDT, YNNKEL (reference sequence). Trimming shortened V by 0 bases and J by 4 bases, and 18 bases separated the two germline ends. There are 17 residues in the CDR3. The CDR3 loop is CASSQDFRAGLGTEAFF. CDR3 sequence (DNA): TGTGCCAGCAGCCAAGATTTTCGCGCAGGGCTTGGCACTGAAGCTTTCTTT.

The rearrangement uses TRBV27 and TRBJ1-1, with 8 bases matching TRBD1. The junction had 7 bases not matched to a gene; V was cut back by 0 bases and J by 4 bases. CDR3 length: 16 residues. Germline V gene data show CDR1 as MNHEY and CDR2 as SMNVEV (reference sequence). In nucleotides, the CDR3 is TGTGCCAGCAGTTTATCAGGGACAGGCTCCCGCACTGAAGCTTTCTTT. Residues: CASSLSGTGSRTEAFF.